This TCR beta chain was captured by sequencing in a study of long-term antiretroviral therapy in people with HIV. V lost 1 base and J 4 bases, leaving 7 bases between the germline ends. Germline lookup yields CDR1 SGHDN and CDR2 FVKESK. The CDR3 loop spans 13 amino acids. The immunoSEQ assay was v3.0, run at survey level. Per-sample targets for sequencing were about 40,000-50,000 T-cell genomes. Sequenced by immunoSEQ multiplex PCR; TCRdb stores in-frame clones only, minus some. The data contain some 25,000 clones, just over 85% of them singletons. The TCR comes from a man aged 50 to 60 with HIV. This rearrangement joins TRBV14 to TRBJ1-2; D not resolved. The sample consisted of unsorted PBMCs, taken 1.2 years after starting antiretroviral therapy. The CDR3 DNA follows: TGTGCCAGCAGCCAAGTGGCGGCCTATGGCTACACCTTC. Amino acids: CASSQVAAYGYTF.